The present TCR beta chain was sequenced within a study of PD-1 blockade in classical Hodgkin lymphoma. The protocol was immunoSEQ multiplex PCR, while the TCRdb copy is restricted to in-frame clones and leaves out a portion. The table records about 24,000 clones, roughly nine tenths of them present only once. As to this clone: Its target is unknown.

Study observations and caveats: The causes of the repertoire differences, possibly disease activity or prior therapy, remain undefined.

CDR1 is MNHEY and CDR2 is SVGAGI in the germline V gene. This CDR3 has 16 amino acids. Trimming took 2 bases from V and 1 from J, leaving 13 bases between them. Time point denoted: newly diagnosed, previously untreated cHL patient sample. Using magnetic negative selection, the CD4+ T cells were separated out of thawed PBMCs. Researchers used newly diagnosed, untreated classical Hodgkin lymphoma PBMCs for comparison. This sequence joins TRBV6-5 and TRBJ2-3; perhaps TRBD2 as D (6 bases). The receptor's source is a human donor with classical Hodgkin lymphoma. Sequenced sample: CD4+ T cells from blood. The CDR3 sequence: CASSYTLALGTDTQYF. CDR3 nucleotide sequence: TGTGCCAGCAGTTACACCCTAGCGCTAGGCACAGATACGCAGTATTTT.